This record looks at one T cell receptor (beta chain) sequence and its context. Clinical history reported by participants formed the basis on which cohorts were assigned. The record originates from a study of blood T cell repertoires in COVID-19. In the authors' workflow: Amplification of reference gene primers was used by the study to estimate nucleated cell counts. Using immunoSEQ multiplex PCR, the repertoire was profiled, and TCRdb retains in-frame clones only, with some absent. V, J and clone size are taken as reported in that table, and D and trimming were inferred from the DNA itself. The table has fewer than 300,000 clones, more than 85% seen once; the top ten hold over 7.5%. The CDR3 length is 17 residues. V was pared by 1 base and J by 7 bases, with 10 bases of the junction left unmatched. From germline, CDR1 is SGHTA and CDR2 FQGNSA.

The source of this sequence is a man in his forties who had recovered from COVID-19. Sequencing was done on a sample of PBMCs or T cells enriched from blood (not recorded which). The rearrangement uses TRBV7-2 and TRBJ1-6; 7 nucleotides align to TRBD1. The CDR3 reads CASSLVPGGRGNSPLHF. CDR3 sequence (DNA): TGTGCCAGCAGCTTAGTTCCAGGGGGGAGAGGGAATTCACCCCTCCACTTT.